The rows below give T cell receptor beta chains drawn from one sample of a study of human T cells and chemical hapten exposure. TCRdb reprocessed the RACE reads with MiXCR, giving one entry per CDR3 protein. This sample yields about 31,000 distinct CDR3 sequences, of which nearly 7.5% are seen a single time; approximately 9.8% belongs to the top ten. The specimen was whole blood. Source of these receptors: a human donor in good health. Some clones in this sample may be carry-over from other donors' samples. Both conserved end residues are part of each CDR3. D genes are given only for firm matches. Clone size is stated in some rows and not others, as once, few, many or a class when expanded.

abundance	v_gene	j_gene	d_gene	len	CDR3nt	CDR3aa
many	TRBV5-1	TRBJ1-2	TRBD1	14	TGCGCCAGCAGCCTCGACAGGGAGGCGTCTGGCTACACCTTC	CASSLDREASGYTF
few	TRBV20-1	TRBJ2-7	TRBD1	13	TGCAGTGCTCCGGACAGGGCGGGTGGGGAGCAGTACTTC	CSAPDRAGGEQYF
.	TRBV7-9	TRBJ1-1	.	15	TGTGCCAGCAGCAAAAAGACGGCGATGAACACTGAAGCTTTCTTT	CASSKKTAMNTEAFF
.	TRBV7-2	TRBJ2-3	TRBD2	15	TGTGCCAGCAGCTTGGCGACTAGCCGCACAGATACGCAGTATTTT	CASSLATSRTDTQYF
few	TRBV30	TRBJ2-1	.	13	TGTGCCTGGAGCCCGGGCCCCAATTTGGAGCAGTTCTTC	CAWSPGPNLEQFF
few	TRBV12-3/TRBV12-4	TRBJ2-5	.	13	TGTGCCAGCAGTTTAAACACACAAGAGACCCAGTACTTC	CASSLNTQETQYF
many	TRBV6-1	TRBJ2-7	.	13	TGTGCCAGCAGTAGGGGACCATGGGACGAGCAGTACTTC	CASSRGPWDEQYF
few	TRBV28	TRBJ2-5	.	14	TGTGCCAGCAGCCCCGGGGGGCGGCAAGAGACCCAGTACTTC	CASSPGGRQETQYF
.	TRBV21-1	TRBJ2-5	.	13	TGTGCCAGCAGCAAACAGTACCAAGAGACCCAGTACTTC	CASSKQYQETQYF
many	TRBV28	TRBJ2-5	TRBD1	17	TGTGCCAGCAGTTCCTCACAGGGGGGCCGCTACCAAGAGACCCAGTACTTC	CASSSSQGGRYQETQYF
.	TRBV20-1	TRBJ1-1	.	12	TGCAGTGCTAGTAGCGGTAGTTCTGAAGCTTTCTTT	CSASSGSSEAFF
many	TRBV5-1	TRBJ2-5	.	13	TGCGCCAGCAGTGGCAGGCAGCAAGAGACCCAGTACTTC	CASSGRQQETQYF
many	TRBV28	TRBJ2-7	.	13	TGTGCCAGCATCACCGGGCGGGTTGGCGAGCAGTACTTC	CASITGRVGEQYF
medium-sized	TRBV29-1	TRBJ1-1	.	13	TGCAGCGCGGATGGACAGATGAACACTGAAGCTTTCTTT	CSADGQMNTEAFF
few	TRBV5-6	TRBJ1-1	.	16	TGTGCCAGCAGCTTGGCATGGCAGACGACGAACACTGAAGCTTTCTTT	CASSLAWQTTNTEAFF
few	TRBV7-2	TRBJ1-1	.	13	TGTGCCAGCAGCCGTCAAATCAAGCATCAAGCTTTCTTT	CASSRQIKHQAFF
many	TRBV20-1	TRBJ2-3	.	11	TGCAGCGCTTATATCACAGATACGCAGTATTTT	CSAYITDTQYF
many	TRBV28	TRBJ2-7	TRBD2	15	TGTGCCAGCAGGTCAGGTAGCGGGGTCTCCTACGAGCAGTACTTC	CASRSGSGVSYEQYF
many	TRBV11-2	TRBJ2-7	.	15	TGTGCCAGCAGCCGCACGCGGGGTAGTAATTTGGAGCAGTACTTC	CASSRTRGSNLEQYF
many	TRBV24-1	TRBJ2-6	TRBD1	17	TGTGCCACCAGTGATTACAGGGGGGAGTCTGGGGCCAACGTCCTGACTTTC	CATSDYRGESGANVLTF
few	TRBV11-2	TRBJ2-1	TRBD1	15	TGTGCCAGCAGCCAGGACAGGGGTTCCTACAATGAGCAGTTCTTC	CASSQDRGSYNEQFF
many	TRBV6-5	TRBJ2-2	TRBD1	16	TGTGCCAGCAGTTATGGGACAGGGGGCGGCACCGGGGAGCTGTTTTTT	CASSYGTGGGTGELFF
many	TRBV7-2	TRBJ2-2	TRBD2	17	TGTGCCAGCAGCTGGAGGCCTAGCGGGATGAACACCGGGGAGCTGTTTTTT	CASSWRPSGMNTGELFF
many	TRBV4-3	TRBJ1-1	TRBD1	16	TGCGCCAGCAGCCAGGAGACAGGGGGCGGGAGCACTGAAGCTTTCTTT	CASSQETGGGSTEAFF
few	TRBV23-1	TRBJ1-4	.	13	TGCGCCAGCAGTCGAGGGGGTGATTGGAAACTGTTTTTT	CASSRGGDWKLFF
many	TRBV6-2/TRBV6-3	TRBJ1-5	TRBD1	15	TGTGCCAGCAGTACCGACAGGGAGATAGGGCAGCCCCAGCATTTT	CASSTDREIGQPQHF
.	TRBV6-1	TRBJ1-5	.	12	TGTGGGGCTGGACAGCAGAATCAGCCCCAGCATTTT	CGAGQQNQPQHF
.	TRBV6-1	TRBJ1-1	.	14	TGTGCCAGCAGTGAAGGGACCCTAAACACTGAAGCTTTCTTT	CASSEGTLNTEAFF
many	TRBV28	TRBJ2-3	.	14	TGTGCCAGCAGTTTAAGCGGGAGCACAGATACGCAGTATTTT	CASSLSGSTDTQYF
many	TRBV2	TRBJ2-3	.	15	TGTGCCAGCAGTACGGGACAAACGTACACAGATACGCAGTATTTT	CASSTGQTYTDTQYF
.	TRBV6-6	TRBJ1-1	.	12	TGTGCCAGCAGGGTAGGTGACACTGAAGCTTTCTTT	CASRVGDTEAFF
.	TRBV2	TRBJ2-5	.	12	TGTGCCAGCTTTATGGCAGCTGGGACCCAGTACTTC	CASFMAAGTQYF
few	TRBV5-1	TRBJ2-7	.	12	TGCGCCAGCCAGGGGCCCTCCTACGAGCAGTACTTC	CASQGPSYEQYF
many	TRBV29-1	TRBJ1-5	.	14	TGCAGCGTTAATACCGGGGGGGGAGATCAGCCCCAGCATTTT	CSVNTGGGDQPQHF
many	TRBV7-2	TRBJ2-2	.	14	TGTGCCAGCAGCACGACGGAGAACACCGGGGAGCTGTTTTTT	CASSTTENTGELFF
.	TRBV9	TRBJ2-3	.	15	TGTGCCAGCAGCCCGCGGACCGGGGCGGCAGATACGCAGTATTTT	CASSPRTGAADTQYF
medium-sized	TRBV2	TRBJ2-4	.	10	TGTGCCAGCGGGGGGAACATTCAGTACTTC	CASGGNIQYF
.	TRBV7-2	TRBJ1-1	.	15	TGTGCCAGCAGCTTAGGGGGACTGACGGGGACTGAAGCTTTCTTT	CASSLGGLTGTEAFF
many	TRBV20-1	TRBJ2-3	.	13	TGCAGTGCTAGCGTCCCCCACACAGATACGCAGTATTTT	CSASVPHTDTQYF
.	TRBV7-9	TRBJ1-2	.	13	TGTGCCAGCAGCCCCGGGGCGGACTATGGCTACACCTTC	CASSPGADYGYTF
.	TRBV30	TRBJ2-3	TRBD2	17	TGTGCCTGGAGTTCCGGGACTAGCGGGCTACGCACAGATACGCAGTATTTT	CAWSSGTSGLRTDTQYF
many	TRBV14	TRBJ2-1	.	13	TGTGCCAGCAGCCAAGGTGGGGGTGATGAGCAGTTCTTC	CASSQGGGDEQFF
few	TRBV7-2	TRBJ2-3	.	14	TGTGCCAGCAGCTTATCGGCTGGCTCAGATACGCAGTATTTT	CASSLSAGSDTQYF
few	TRBV6-5	TRBJ2-3	.	14	TGTGCCAGCAGTTACGTATTCGGGGCAGATACGCAGTATTTT	CASSYVFGADTQYF
.	TRBV15	TRBJ1-4	TRBD1	16	TGTGCCACCAGCGGCGACACAGGGGGGGGGCATGAAAAACTGTTTTTT	CATSGDTGGGHEKLFF
many	TRBV5-1	TRBJ1-1	.	13	TGCGCCAGCAGCTTGAACCAGGGCACTGAAGCTTTCTTT	CASSLNQGTEAFF
few	TRBV12-3/TRBV12-4	TRBJ2-7	.	14	TGTGCCAGCAGTTTCGGAGGCGCCTCCTACGAGCAGTACTTC	CASSFGGASYEQYF